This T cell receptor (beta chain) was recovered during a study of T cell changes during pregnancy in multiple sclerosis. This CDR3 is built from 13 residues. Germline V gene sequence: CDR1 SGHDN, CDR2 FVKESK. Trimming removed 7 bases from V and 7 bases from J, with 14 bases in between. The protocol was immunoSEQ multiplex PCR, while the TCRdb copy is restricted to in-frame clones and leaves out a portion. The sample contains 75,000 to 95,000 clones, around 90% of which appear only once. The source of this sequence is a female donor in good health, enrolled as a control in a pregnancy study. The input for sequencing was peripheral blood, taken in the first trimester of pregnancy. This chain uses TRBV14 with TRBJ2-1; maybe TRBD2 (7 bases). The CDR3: CASMGGAYNEQFF. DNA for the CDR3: TGTGCCAGCATGGGGGGGGCGTATAATGAGCAGTTCTTC.